These 27 T cell receptor beta chains were sequenced from one sample in a study of cytomegalovirus exposure and HLA in healthy donors. Both 60 Vbeta primers and 13 Jbeta primers went into the PCR. Profiled with immunoSEQ multiplex PCR; TCRdb holds only in-frame clones, not every one. Of approximately 150,000 clones listed, over 70% are singletons. The sequencing sample was made of PBMCs. These receptor sequences come from a male donor in good health and CMV-seropositive.

The J gene is TRBJ2-2, the V gene TRBV19, with a weak D call TRBD1 (6 bases). Trimming stripped 10 bases from V and 1 base from J, with 10 bases between. CDR1 and CDR2 from the germline V gene are LNHDA and SQIVND (reference sequence). The CDR3 spans 13 residues. CDR3 sequence: CATGAVNTGELFF. The CDR3 DNA is TGTGCCACAGGGGCTGTGAACACCGGGGAGCTGTTTTTT.

This rearrangement joins TRBV9 to TRBJ2-7, with D uncertain. Per germline, CDR1 SGDLS and CDR2 YYNGEE. Trimming cost V 4 bases and J 7 bases, with 21 bases left between them. The CDR3 has 15 residues. CDR3 sequence: CASSPPGAGITEQYF. The DNA for the CDR3 is TGTGCCAGCAGCCCTCCCGGTGCAGGTATAACGGAGCAGTACTTC.

The V call is TRBV5-1, the J call TRBJ2-1; 7 positions agree with TRBD1. Per the germline V gene, CDR1 is SGHRS and CDR2 is YFSETQ. Unmatched junction bases numbered 5, after V lost 2 bases and J lost 6 bases. CDR3 length: 14 residues. CDR3 protein: CASSLGQAFNEQFF. The DNA for the CDR3 is TGCGCCAGCAGCTTAGGACAGGCCTTCAATGAGCAGTTCTTC.

The genes are TRBV19 and TRBJ1-5; D is perhaps TRBD1 (6 bases). This CDR3 comprises 17 residues. Trimming took off 1 base at V and 6 bases at J, with 19 bases between the two ends. Germline CDR1 is LNHDA and CDR2 is SQIVND (reference sequence). CDR3 nucleotide sequence: TGTGCCAGTAGTATAGCTGTCACAGGACAGTCGGGTCAGCCCCAGCATTTT. Protein product: CASSIAVTGQSGQPQHF.

The genes are TRBV4-1 and TRBJ2-1; TRBD2 aligns across 14 bases. Germline V gene sequence: CDR1 MGHRA, CDR2 YSYEKL. The junction had 7 bases not matched to a gene; V was cut back by 3 bases and J by 0 bases. The CDR3 contains 19 residues. CDR3 sequence reads: CASSQDGTSGGSSYNEQFF. CDR3 coding DNA: TGCGCCAGCAGCCAGGACGGGACTAGCGGGGGAAGCTCCTACAATGAGCAGTTCTTC.

This clone was found a few times. The rearrangement links TRBV6-5 to TRBJ2-1, with 8 bases fitting TRBD2. With V trimmed by 4 bases and J by 5 bases, 7 bases remained unmatched. Germline CDR1 MNHEY, CDR2 SVGAGI. There are 15 residues in the CDR3. The CDR3 loop reads CASSWAGGSHNEQFF. For the CDR3, the DNA is TGTGCCAGCAGTTGGGCGGGGGGATCTCACAATGAGCAGTTCTTC.

The chain combines TRBV7-8 with TRBJ1-5; the D gene is possibly TRBD1 (5 bases). Germline V gene lookup returns CDR1 SGHVS and CDR2 FQNEAQ. The CDR3 contains 16 residues. V was trimmed by 4 bases and J by 6 bases, leaving 19 bases between them. The chain's CDR3 is CASSSHEGRVGQPQHF. The CDR3 bases are TGTGCCAGCAGCTCACACGAAGGCAGGGTCGGTCAGCCCCAGCATTTT.

This clone appeared a single time. The rearrangement joins TRBV5-6 to TRBJ2-5; 9 positions match TRBD1. Germline CDR1 SGHDT, CDR2 YYEEEE. J was trimmed by 4 bases and V by 3 bases; bases with no gene match: 13. This CDR3 region has 17 residues. DNA for the CDR3: TGTGCCAGCAGCTCTGATTACCTGGGACAGGGTGGAGAGACCCAGTACTTC. It translates to CASSSDYLGQGGETQYF.

The V gene is TRBV2, the J gene TRBJ2-5, with D perhaps TRBD2 (5 bases). CDR1 is SNHLY, CDR2 FYNNEI, per germline. The germline V and J ends were trimmed by 4 bases and 2 bases, with 14 bases remaining between them. This CDR3 is 15 amino acids long. The CDR3 region has the DNA TGTGCCAGCAGTGGGTGGCGGGTGTCGCAAGAGACCCAGTACTTC. Protein product: CASSGWRVSQETQYF. Full variable domain (missing parts from reference TRBV2 and TRBJ2-5): EPEVTQTPSHQVTQMGQEVILRCVPISNHLYFYWYRQILGQKVEFLVSFYNNEISEKSEIFDDQFSVERPDGSNFTLKIRSTKLEDSAMYFCASSGWRVSQETQYFGPGTRLLVL.

The V gene is TRBV30, the J gene TRBJ1-4; possibly TRBD1 for D (5 bases). Germline loops: CDR1 GTSNPN, CDR2 SVGIG (reference sequence). The length of the CDR3 is 14 residues. Trimming took 8 bases from V and 4 from J, leaving 17 bases between them. CDR3 residues: CAGDRDRNNEKLFF. For the CDR3, the DNA is TGTGCCGGCGATCGAGACAGAAATAATGAAAAACTGTTTTTT.

The chain combines TRBV7-2 with TRBJ2-7; D is unclear. V was clipped by 4 bases and J by 4 bases, with 14 bases between them. The CDR3 has 14 residues. Germline assignment: CDR1 SGHTA and CDR2 FQGNSA. CDR3 in amino acids: CASSSAASAYEQYF. The CDR3 DNA sequence: TGTGCCAGCAGCTCGGCCGCCAGCGCTTACGAGCAGTACTTC. The entire variable domain, with the rest obtained from reference TRBV7-2 and TRBJ2-7, is as follows: GAGVSQSPSNKVTEKGKDVELRCDPISGHTALYWYRQSLGQGLEFLIYFQGNSAPDKSGLPSDRFSAERTGGSVSTLTIQRTQQEDSAVYLCASSSAASAYEQYFGPGTRLTVT.

The genes are TRBV5-1 and TRBJ2-7; D is unresolved. Looked up from germline, CDR1 is SGHRS and CDR2 is YFSETQ. The CDR3 has 12 residues. V gave up 2 bases and J gave up 6 bases, with 9 bases separating them. CDR3 region: CASSLSRSEQYF. CDR3 nucleotide sequence: TGCGCCAGCAGCTTAAGTAGATCCGAGCAGTACTTC. Together with reference TRBV5-1 and TRBJ2-7, the CDR3 gives the full variable domain: KAGVTQTPRYLIKTRGQQVTLSCSPISGHRSVSWYQQTPGQGLQFLFEYFSETQRNKGNFPGRFSGRQFSNSRSEMNVSTLELGDSALYLCASSLSRSEQYFGPGTRLTVT.

This chain links TRBV2 with TRBJ2-7; D unclear. Germline V gene sequence: CDR1 SNHLY, CDR2 FYNNEI. The V and J ends lost 2 bases and 0 bases respectively, with 20 bases between them. There are 18 residues in the CDR3. CDR3 nucleotide sequence: TGTGCCAGCAGTGAAATCCTATCGTCGTTCCGAAACTCCTACGAGCAGTACTTC. Amino acid sequence: CASSEILSSFRNSYEQYF.

J is TRBJ2-5 and V is TRBV6-5; TRBD2 might be the D (6 bases). Looked up from germline, CDR1 is MNHEY and CDR2 is SVGAGI. The germline V and J ends were trimmed by 0 bases and 4 bases, with 12 bases remaining between them. This CDR3 contains 15 residues. The CDR3 DNA sequence: TGTGCCAGCAGTTACTCCGGGGGACGGGTAGAGACCCAGTACTTC. Residues: CASSYSGGRVETQYF.

The chain has TRBV30 and TRBJ1-2; D gene unclear. The germline CDR1 and CDR2 sequences are GTSNPN and SVGIG (reference sequence). The CDR3 runs 13 residues. V was clipped by 3 bases and J by 5 bases, with 13 bases between them. As DNA, the CDR3 is TGTGCCTGGAGGACGGGTTTTGTATATGGCTACACCTTC. This sequence encodes CAWRTGFVYGYTF.

The count of this clone is one. V gene TRBV5-1 combines with J gene TRBJ2-7; 8 nucleotides align to TRBD2. The junction had 8 bases not matched to a gene; V was cut back by 0 bases and J by 3 bases. The germline CDR1 and CDR2 sequences are SGHRS and YFSETQ. The CDR3 is 16 residues long. The CDR3 reads CASSLAGSGGGYEQYF. The CDR3 bases are TGCGCCAGCAGCTTGGCCGGCAGCGGGGGAGGCTACGAGCAGTACTTC.

The chain employs TRBV2 and TRBJ1-3; no definite D call. This CDR3 is 13 amino acids long. In germline, CDR1 is SNHLY, CDR2 FYNNEI. V lost 10 bases to trimming and J lost 4 bases, with 14 bases between them. CDR3 sequence reads: CATPAASGNTIYF. Written as DNA, the CDR3 is TGTGCCACCCCGGCAGCGTCGGGAAACACCATATATTTT.

This clone appeared a single time. The V gene is TRBV30, the J gene TRBJ2-2; D possibly corresponds to TRBD1 (6 bases). Germline CDR1 and CDR2: GTSNPN and SVGIG (reference sequence). V lost 4 bases to trimming and J lost 3 bases, with 18 bases between them. The CDR3 is 16 residues long. The CDR3 region is CAWTLGDRLHTGELFF. DNA for the CDR3: TGTGCCTGGACTTTGGGAGACAGGCTTCACACCGGGGAGCTGTTTTTT.

The chain recombines TRBV6-1 with TRBJ1-1; a possible D gene is TRBD1 (5 bases). Germline CDR1 MNHNS, CDR2 SASEGT. Trimming pared 6 bases from V and 2 bases from J, leaving 13 bases between. The CDR3 consists of 14 residues. This CDR3 reads CASRPVTVNTEAFF. DNA of the CDR3: TGTGCCAGCAGGCCCGTGACAGTCAACACTGAAGCTTTCTTT.

A single count supports this clone. This rearrangement joins TRBV5-4 to TRBJ2-5; TRBD1 might be the D (6 bases). CDR3 length: 15 residues. Germline assignment: CDR1 SGHNT and CDR2 YYREEE (reference sequence). V lost 4 bases to trimming and J lost 2 bases, with 15 bases between them. CDR3 residues: CASSLEVGAQETQYF. The DNA for the CDR3 is TGTGCCAGCAGCCTGGAGGTGGGGGCACAAGAGACCCAGTACTTC.

This clone was seen once. The chain couples TRBV29-1 to TRBJ2-7, with 7 nucleotides matching TRBD1. The germline CDR1 and CDR2 sequences are SQVTM and ANQGSEA. V was pared by 7 bases and J by 3 bases, with 6 bases of the junction left unmatched. This CDR3 comprises 12 residues. The CDR3 DNA sequence: TGCAGCGCCTGGGACAGTAACTACGAGCAGTACTTC. Protein: CSAWDSNYEQYF.

The chain couples TRBV5-6 to TRBJ2-1, with 9 bases fitting TRBD1. Germline V lookup: CDR1 SGHDT, CDR2 YYEEEE. The CDR3 contains 14 residues. V was pared by 3 bases and J by 2 bases, with 0 bases of the junction left unmatched. CDR3 residues: CASSWDRAYNEQFF. CDR3 nucleotides: TGTGCCAGCAGCTGGGACAGGGCCTACAATGAGCAGTTCTTC.

The J gene is TRBJ1-1, the V gene TRBV5-4; TRBD1 is a possible D gene (5 bases). V lost 3 bases and J lost 3, with 9 bases in between. This CDR3 spans 13 amino acids. The germline CDR1 and CDR2 sequences are SGHNT and YYREEE (reference sequence). The CDR3 is CASSWRGHTEAFF. The DNA of the CDR3 is TGTGCCAGCAGCTGGAGGGGACACACTGAAGCTTTCTTT.

The chain links TRBV9 to TRBJ2-3; 9 positions agree with TRBD2. V was pared by 3 bases and J by 2 bases, with 4 bases of the junction left unmatched. Germline loops: CDR1 SGDLS, CDR2 YYNGEE. The CDR3 sequence is 15 residues long. CDR3 sequence reads: CASSAAGGVTDTQYF. Here the CDR3 DNA reads TGTGCCAGCAGCGCGGCGGGGGGGGTCACAGATACGCAGTATTTT.

Details on this clone: This same CDR3 is encoded by further DNA sequences in the sample. CDR3 nucleotide sequence: TGTGCCAGCAGCTTGGGTGGAGAGGAGACCCAGTACTTC. Protein sequence: CASSLGGEETQYF. J is TRBJ2-5 and V is TRBV5-4; the D is unclear. V dropped 0 bases and J dropped 5 bases, with 8 bases sitting between them. The CDR3 covers 13 residues. Germline V gene data show CDR1 as SGHNT and CDR2 as YYREEE (reference sequence).

V gene TRBV5-6 combines with J gene TRBJ1-3; D remains ambiguous. V was cut by 4 bases and J by 4 bases, with 18 bases left in between. The CDR3 contains 16 residues. The germline CDR1 and CDR2 sequences are SGHDT and YYEEEE. DNA of the CDR3: TGTGCCAGCAGCCCTGGTCAGGCAGTTTACGGAAACACCATATATTTT. Translated, it gives CASSPGQAVYGNTIYF.

J is TRBJ2-3 and V is TRBV2; the D gene is possibly TRBD2 (5 bases). CDR3 length: 11 amino acids. The V gene lost 6 bases and the J gene lost 9 bases, with 10 bases spanning the gap. Germline V gene lookup returns CDR1 SNHLY and CDR2 FYNNEI. The CDR3 protein is CASSGPGTQYF. In DNA, the CDR3 is TGTGCCAGCAGCGGTCCGGGAACGCAGTATTTT.